The 13 T cell receptor beta chains below were found in one sample sequenced in a study of a mutant IDH1 vaccine in newly diagnosed glioma. Clones were sequenced by immunoSEQ multiplex PCR, and TCRdb holds only the in-frame ones, with some missing. The sample has about 68,000 clones; roughly 84% are singletons. Their antigens remain unidentified. As to time point: week 35, safety follow-up. Vaccinated patients received 300 ug of mutant IDH1 20-mer peptide per dose, with topical imiquimod. The source was PBMCs, collected from a glioma patient whose treatment included an IDH1 peptide vaccine. The receptors come from a man between 18 and 35 years old with glioma.

V gene TRBV2 combines with J gene TRBJ2-6; no clear D gene. The V gene's germline CDR1 is SNHLY and CDR2 FYNNEI. The length of the CDR3 is 15 residues. The V and J ends lost 1 base and 0 bases respectively, with 4 bases between them. The CDR3 sequence: CASSEGISGANVLTF. The CDR3 DNA reads TGTGCCAGCAGTGAAGGGATCTCTGGGGCCAACGTCCTGACTTTC.

The chain recombines TRBV5-8 with TRBJ2-7; no clear D. This CDR3 contains 13 residues. Per the germline V gene, CDR1 is SGHTS and CDR2 is YDEGEE. V was pared by 4 bases and J by 3 bases, with 11 bases between. The CDR3 region is CASSPLVNYEQYF. The CDR3 DNA sequence: TGTGCCAGCAGCCCGCTTGTCAACTACGAGCAGTACTTC. Complete variable domain (other parts from reference TRBV5-8 and TRBJ2-7): EAGVTQSPTHLIKTRGQQATLRCSPISGHTSVYWYQQALGLGLQFLLWYDEGEERNRGNFPPRFSGRQFPNYSSELNVNALELEDSALYLCASSPLVNYEQYFGPGTRLTVT.

V is TRBV1 and J is TRBJ2-7; the table gives TRBD2 as D, unverified against the DNA. TRBV1 is termed a pseudogene. The CDR3 has 23 residues. The CDR3 sequence is CTSSDVEIRWTSGRGEDDYEQYF. CDR3 coding DNA: TGCACCAGCAGCGATGTGGAAATTAGATGGACTAGCGGGCGGGGGGAGGATGACTACGAGCAGTACTTC.

V and J are TRBV7-8 and TRBJ1-2, with D possibly TRBD1 on 5 matching bases. Germline lookup yields CDR1 SGHVS and CDR2 FQNEAQ. Between the trimmed V and J ends, which lost 5 bases and 5 bases, there was a span of 15 bases. The CDR3 has 14 residues. The CDR3 spells CASSRGGNVYGYTF. In DNA, the CDR3 is TGTGCCAGCAGCCGGGGGGGTAATGTATATGGCTACACCTTC. Full variable domain (missing parts from reference TRBV7-8 and TRBJ1-2): GAGVSQSPRYKVAKRGQDVALRCDPISGHVSLFWYQQALGQGPEFLTYFQNEAQLDKSGLPSDRFFAERPEGSVSTLKIQRTQQEDSAVYLCASSRGGNVYGYTFGSGTRLTVV.

The rearrangement links TRBV18 to TRBJ1-5; the D gene is possibly TRBD1 (6 bases). The V gene lost 5 bases and the J gene lost 6 bases, with 20 bases spanning the gap. Germline loops: CDR1 KGHSH, CDR2 LQKENI. The CDR3 runs 16 residues. This CDR3 reads CASSEKTGLAGQPQHF. The CDR3 DNA reads TGTGCCAGCTCAGAGAAGACAGGTTTAGCGGGTCAGCCCCAGCATTTT.

J is TRBJ2-3 and V is TRBV7-9, with TRBD1 identical over 9 bases. Germline assignment: CDR1 SEHNR and CDR2 FQNEAQ (reference sequence). V shed 4 bases, J shed 6 bases, and the junction held 14 bases outside the gene matches. This CDR3 is 17 amino acids long. The CDR3 DNA is TGTGCCAGCAGCTCCCCGGGGGGACAGGGTGATAGGGATACGCAGTATTTT. As protein: CASSSPGGQGDRDTQYF.

This chain connects TRBV7-9 to TRBJ2-3; D gene unclear. Germline assignment: CDR1 SEHNR and CDR2 FQNEAQ (reference sequence). The CDR3 extends over 12 amino acids. The germline V and J ends were trimmed by 1 base and 4 bases, with 3 bases remaining between them. The CDR3: CASSLGADTQYF. Written as DNA, the CDR3 is TGTGCCAGCAGCTTAGGGGCAGATACGCAGTATTTT.

The chain combines TRBV7-2 with TRBJ1-5; the match to TRBD1 covers 8 bases. The CDR3 runs to 14 residues. The J segment lost 3 bases and the V segment lost 5 bases, leaving 3 bases of the junction unmatched. Germline CDR1 SGHTA, CDR2 FQGNSA. For the CDR3, the DNA is TGTGCCAGCAGCAGGACAGGGCCCAATCAGCCCCAGCATTTT. This sequence encodes CASSRTGPNQPQHF.

The gene calls are TRBV6-5 and TRBJ2-3; 7 positions agree with TRBD2. Trimming took 2 bases from V and 3 from J; bases not matched to a gene: 8. Germline CDR1 is MNHEY and CDR2 is SVGAGI. This CDR3 is 16 amino acids long. The CDR3 DNA sequence: TGTGCCAGCAGTTACGGGCTAGCGGAGCAGACAGATACGCAGTATTTT. It encodes CASSYGLAEQTDTQYF.

The V call is TRBV4-3, the J call TRBJ2-2; TRBD1 matches at 8 bases. Germline loops: CDR1 LGHNA, CDR2 YSLEER. V dropped 0 bases and J dropped 4; count of bases not matched to a gene: 10. This CDR3 is built from 18 residues. CDR3 protein: CASSQDLGQGLFTGELFF. The CDR3, as DNA: TGCGCCAGCAGCCAAGATCTCGGACAGGGTCTCTTCACCGGGGAGCTGTTTTTT.

The genes are TRBV19 and TRBJ2-7; possibly TRBD2 for D (6 bases). This CDR3 spans 13 amino acids. Trimming pared 9 bases from V and 6 bases from J, leaving 18 bases between. CDR1 LNHDA and CDR2 SQIVND come from the germline V gene (reference sequence). In nucleotides, the CDR3 is TGTGCCAGCGGCTGGGACTGGCGGGGCGAGCAGTACTTC. This sequence encodes CASGWDWRGEQYF.

The chain combines TRBV27 with TRBJ2-6; D may be TRBD2 (6 bases). The CDR3 length is 16 residues. V lost 5 bases to trimming and J lost 0 bases, with 11 bases between them. CDR1 MNHEY and CDR2 SMNVEV come from the germline V gene (reference sequence). The CDR3 region has the DNA TGTGCCAGCAGTGGACTACCCAGCTCTGGGGCCAACGTCCTGACTTTC. Protein: CASSGLPSSGANVLTF. Combining the CDR3 with reference TRBV27 and TRBJ2-6 gives the whole variable domain EAQVTQNPRYLITVTGKKLTVTCSQNMNHEYMSWYRQDPGLGLRQIYYSMNVEVTDKGDVPEGYKVSRKEKRNFPLILESPSPNQTSLYFCASSGLPSSGANVLTFGAGSRLTVL.

The CDR3 sequence is CASSIGARLNTEAFF. The CDR3 DNA is TGTGCCAGTAGTATAGGGGCCAGGTTGAACACTGAAGCTTTCTTT. J is TRBJ1-1 and V is TRBV19, with unresolved D. Per the germline V gene, CDR1 is LNHDA and CDR2 is SQIVND (reference sequence). The V and J ends lost 1 base and 0 bases respectively, with 9 bases between them. This CDR3 has 15 amino acids.